These T cell receptor beta chains were read from a single sample in a study of ipilimumab plus nivolumab after autologous stem cell transplantation. TCRdb's copy holds only in-frame clones and misses some; the assay was immunoSEQ multiplex PCR. The data hold roughly 25,000 clones, with just over 85% observed a single time. Sequencing used PBMCs, obtained in a trial of ipilimumab plus nivolumab as post-transplant consolidation. The receptor source for this set is a male donor with diffuse large B-cell lymphoma. CDR3s include the opening cysteine and the closing phenylalanine or tryptophan. Fields, in order: V gene, D gene, J gene, clone size, CDR3 protein, CDR3 DNA. The D gene is left open where the match is weak. The size entry is marked missing in some rows and otherwise reads once, few, many or a size class.

TRBV6-7	TRBD1	TRBJ2-7	NA	CASRINRGTATYEQYF	TGTGCCAGCAGGATAAATAGGGGGACAGCCACCTACGAGCAGTACTTC
TRBV5-8	NA	TRBJ2-2	NA	CASSPDRGGDTGELFF	TGTGCCAGCAGCCCGGACAGAGGTGGGGACACCGGGGAGCTGTTTTTT
TRBV5-1	TRBD1	TRBJ1-2	NA	CASSLRGQNGYGYTF	TGCGCCAGCAGCTTGAGGGGGCAGAACGGCTATGGCTACACCTTC
TRBV6-5	NA	TRBJ1-6	once	CASSYDWDSPLHF	TGTGCCAGCAGTTACGATTGGGACTCACCCCTCCACTTT
TRBV7-2	TRBD2	TRBJ2-3	NA	CASSLARTSGGSDTQYF	TGTGCCAGCAGCTTAGCCAGAACTAGCGGGGGTTCAGATACGCAGTATTTT
TRBV27	NA	TRBJ1-1	NA	CASTMNTEAFF	TGTGCCAGCACTATGAACACTGAAGCTTTCTTT
TRBV25-1	NA	TRBJ2-2	NA	CASIDWTGELFF	TGTGCCAGCATAGATTGGACCGGGGAGCTGTTTTTT
TRBV7-6	NA	TRBJ2-7	NA	CASSHDSYEQYF	TGTGCCAGCAGCCACGACTCCTACGAGCAGTACTTC
TRBV19	TRBD2	TRBJ2-3	NA	CASRQERGSYTQYF	TGTGCCAGCAGGCAGGAGCGGGGGTCCTATACGCAGTATTTT
TRBV29-1	NA	TRBJ1-2	NA	CSVEKGDYGYTF	TGCAGCGTTGAGAAGGGGGACTATGGCTACACCTTC
TRBV6-6	NA	TRBJ2-2	NA	CASTASHTGELFF	TGTGCCAGCACGGCCTCACACACCGGGGAGCTGTTTTTT
TRBV4-1	NA	TRBJ1-1	few	CASSQEDSNTEAFF	TGCGCCAGCAGCCAAGAGGACAGTAACACTGAAGCTTTCTTT
TRBV4-2	NA	TRBJ2-7	NA	CASSQDRPDEQYF	TGTGCCAGCAGCCAAGATCGGCCGGACGAGCAGTACTTC